This T cell receptor beta chain was recovered during a study of blood T cell repertoires in COVID-19. V shed 6 bases, J shed 5 bases, and the junction held 5 bases outside the gene matches. The CDR3 spans 12 residues. CDR1 and CDR2 (germline): SQVTM, ANQGSEA. Sequenced by immunoSEQ multiplex PCR; TCRdb stores in-frame clones only, minus some. The table records about 120,000 clones, 85% of them present only once. This clone is a singleton in its sample. The sequence was collected from a man of 80 years or more with acute or convalescent COVID-19. The V and J genes are TRBV29-1 and TRBJ1-1; 8 nucleotides align to TRBD1. What was sequenced was peripheral blood. CDR3 nucleotides: TGCAGCGTCCACAGGGGGAGTACTGAAGCTTTCTTT. Its translation: CSVHRGSTEAFF.